This T cell receptor beta chain was recovered during a study of shared clonotypes between healthy human individuals. The wider study: Every donor yielded three CD4 naive, three CD4 memory, two CD8 naive and one CD8 memory plate.

Sequenced by immunoSEQ multiplex PCR; TCRdb stores in-frame clones only, minus some. The table lists around 940,000 clones, 60% to 85% of them singletons. The CDR3 has 14 residues. V lost 2 bases, J lost 4 bases, and 12 bases lay in between. Germline-derived CDR1 and CDR2 are SGHRS and YFSETQ. The chain is built from TRBV5-1 and TRBJ2-5; D gene unclear. The clonotype comes from a young man in good health. Sequencing was done on a sample of memory CD4+ T cells sorted from blood. Subset of the sample: CD45RA-negative fraction. CDR3: CASSLGPDVETQYF. CDR3 DNA sequence: TGCGCCAGCAGCTTAGGTCCCGATGTAGAGACCCAGTACTTC.